The entry below describes one TCR beta chain. These data belong to a study of blood T cell repertoires in COVID-19. Study overall: Samples of COVID-19 (acute and convalescent) were obtained from the United States, Italy and Spain. PBMCs, B-cell-depleted T cells, or T cells were the source of the cDNA or gDNA that made up the material.

Per the original data handling: Researchers report that nucleated cell counts were estimated from reference gene primer amplification. TCRdb's copy holds only in-frame clones and misses some; the assay was immunoSEQ multiplex PCR. Clonal size and the V and J genes are those of that table, whereas D and trimming came from the DNA. The sample lists around 61,000 clones, 89% occurring once. The Seattle patients joined while their infection was active and were tracked longitudinally afterward. The receptor's source is a woman aged 55-69 years with COVID-19, enrolled during active disease. Sequencing was done on a sample of peripheral blood.

Written as DNA, the CDR3 is TGTGCCAGCAGGTATCGGACAGGGCCGGGCTACACCTTC. Translating it yields CASRYRTGPGYTF. The chain combines TRBV21-1 with TRBJ1-2; the D call in the table, TRBD1, was not verified against the DNA. TRBV21-1 is described as a pseudogene. This CDR3 spans 13 amino acids.